The 4 T cell receptor beta chains given below trace back to one sample, sequenced in a study of blood T cells in healthy people across ages. Combining a sample-barcoded 5' primer with a J-beta primer mix, a second PCR ran for roughly 7 to 11 cycles. TCRdb re-analysed the 5' RACE reads in MiXCR, keeping a single row per CDR3 protein. The profile covers some 760,000 distinct CDR3 sequences, with 20% to 30% appearing a single time and 9.4% taken by the ten largest. The sample was also linked to a second study, of T cells of mothers and their children.

Sequencing was carried out using blood. All receptors come from a boy between 10 and 17 years old in good health.

The J gene is TRBJ2-7, the V gene TRBV20-1; TRBD2 matches at 12 bases. CDR3 length: 14 amino acids. Germline lookup yields CDR1 DFQATT and CDR2 SNEGSKA (reference sequence). V trimming: 2 bases; J trimming: 6 bases; junction bases outside the gene matches: 5. In nucleotides, the CDR3 is TGCAGTGCTAGACTTCTAGCGGGAGGGTCCGAGCAGTACTTC. It is translated as CSARLLAGGSEQYF.

The CDR3 here is CSVDEGTGYSYEQYF. CDR3 nucleotide sequence: TGCAGCGTGGACGAAGGGACAGGTTACTCCTACGAGCAGTACTTC. This chain joins TRBV29-1 and TRBJ2-1, with 8 positions matching TRBD1. The last part of the DNA fits TRBJ2-7 better; the J call may be wrong. Germline lookup yields CDR1 SQVTM and CDR2 ANQGSEA. This CDR3 is built from 15 residues.

A few counts support this clonotype. J is TRBJ2-3 and V is TRBV12-3 or TRBV12-4, with 9 bases lining up with TRBD2. This CDR3 has 16 residues. Germline trimming cut 5 bases from V and 2 bases from J; bases unmatched to any gene: 8. This CDR3 is CASSARLADPTDTQYF. The CDR3 nucleotides are TGTGCCAGCAGTGCCCGACTAGCGGACCCCACAGATACGCAGTATTTT.

The chain has TRBV7-9 and TRBJ2-5; possibly TRBD2 for D (6 bases). The germline V and J ends were trimmed by 1 base and 3 bases, with 12 bases remaining between them. CDR3 size: 15 residues. Germline assignment: CDR1 SEHNR and CDR2 FQNEAQ (reference sequence). Here the CDR3 DNA reads TGTGCCAGCAGCTTAGGGGGAGGCAGGGAAGAGACCCAGTACTTC. Residues: CASSLGGGREETQYF.